This TCR beta chain was observed in a study of T cell repertoires in cytomegalovirus infection. Across the whole study: Indicated by public TCR beta signatures were CMV infection and matching HLA type. Study conclusions and caveats: What dominated the ex vivo response were HLA-C-restricted CMV-specific TCR beta clonotypes.

TCRdb ran MiXCR on the reads and lists one entry per CDR3 protein. The sample shows more than 500,000 distinct CDR3 sequences, approximately 17% of them seen only once. This clonotype has only one observation. Its antigen is undetermined. Material: CD8+ T cells from PBMCs. This sequence was found in a human donor in good health (CMV status not recorded). Some clones in this sample may be carry-over from other donors' samples.

CDR3 in amino acids: CASSLSTANTGELFF. The CDR3 DNA reads TGCGCCAGCAGCTTGTCGACAGCAAACACCGGGGAGCTGTTTTTT. V gene TRBV5-1 combines with J gene TRBJ2-2; D is perhaps TRBD1 (5 bases). Germline loops: CDR1 SGHRS, CDR2 YFSETQ. V was cut by 1 base and J by 2 bases, with 9 bases left in between. The CDR3 totals 15 residues.